The clone carrying this T cell receptor beta chain has ten or more counts. This record belongs to a study of Graves' ophthalmopathy and Graves' hyperthyroidism. Across the study: Specimen type is peripheral blood, obtained at initial diagnosis before any treatment.

Amplified material comprised TCR beta CDR3 regions derived from RNA transcripts. Following a first-round RT-PCR that used HTBI primers, a second-round multiplex PCR was carried out. MiXCR, run by TCRdb on the multiplex PCR reads, gives a single entry per CDR3 protein. The repertoire holds approximately 640,000 distinct CDR3 sequences, with 35% to 50% as singletons. It was from about 9.1 ml of fresh peripheral blood that the PBMCs came. The sample consisted of peripheral blood. This sequence was found in an adult man with Graves' ophthalmopathy.

In DNA form, the CDR3 reads TGTGCCAGCAGCTTAACGAGTGGGGGGGAGCAGTACTTC. This codes for CASSLTSGGEQYF. The chain employs TRBV7-3 and TRBJ2-7, with D possibly being TRBD2 (6 bases). Germline CDR1 and CDR2: SGHTA and FQGTGA. V lost 0 bases to trimming and J lost 7 bases, with 10 bases between them. The CDR3 is 13 amino acids.